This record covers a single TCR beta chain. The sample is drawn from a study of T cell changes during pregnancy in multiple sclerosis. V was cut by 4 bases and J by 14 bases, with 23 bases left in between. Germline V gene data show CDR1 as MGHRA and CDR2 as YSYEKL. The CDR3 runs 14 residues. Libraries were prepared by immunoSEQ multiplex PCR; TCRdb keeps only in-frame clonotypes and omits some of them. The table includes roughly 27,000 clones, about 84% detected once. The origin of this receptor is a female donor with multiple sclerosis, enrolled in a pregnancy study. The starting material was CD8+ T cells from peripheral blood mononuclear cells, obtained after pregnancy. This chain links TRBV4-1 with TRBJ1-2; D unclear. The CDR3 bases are TGCGCCAGCAGCCCAACGACCGGCCTGGCGGTTGGAACCTTC. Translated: CASSPTTGLAVGTF.